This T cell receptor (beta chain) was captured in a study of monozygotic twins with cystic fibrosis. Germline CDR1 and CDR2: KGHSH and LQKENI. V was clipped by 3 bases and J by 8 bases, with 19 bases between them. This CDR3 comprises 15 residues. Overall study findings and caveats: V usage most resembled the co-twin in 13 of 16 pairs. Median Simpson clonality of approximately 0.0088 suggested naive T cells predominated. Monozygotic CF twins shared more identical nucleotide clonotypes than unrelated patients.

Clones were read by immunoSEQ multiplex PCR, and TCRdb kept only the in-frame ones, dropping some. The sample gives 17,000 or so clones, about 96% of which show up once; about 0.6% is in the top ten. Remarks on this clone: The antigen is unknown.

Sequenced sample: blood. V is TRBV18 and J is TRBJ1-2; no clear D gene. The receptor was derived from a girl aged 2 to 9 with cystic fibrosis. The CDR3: CASSPTLTARGGYTF. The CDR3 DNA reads TGTGCCAGCTCACCTACCCTGACGGCCCGAGGGGGCTACACCTTC. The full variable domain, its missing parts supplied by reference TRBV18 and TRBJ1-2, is NAGVMQNPRHLVRRRGQEARLRCSPMKGHSHVYWYRQLPEEGLKFMVYLQKENIIDESGMPKERFSAEFPKEGPSILRIQQVVRGDSAAYFCASSPTLTARGGYTFGSGTRLTVV.